This T cell receptor beta chain was identified during a study of blood T cell repertoires in COVID-19 (dated by TCRdb to 2020 to 2021). Regarding the research as a whole: Collaborator samples came from the United States, Italy and Spain and covered acute and convalescent phases of COVID-19. The repertoires were made available in a free public database intended to serve as a resource for research on the immune response to SARS-CoV-2. Deeply sampled blood TCRbeta repertoires from subjects exposed to, actively infected with, or recovered from COVID-19 were included in the dataset. Nearly every sample came with metadata listing a de-identified subject ID, COVID-19 status, age in years and sex. HLA class I and class II types, where available, came from metadata supplied by the sample provider rather than from assay-based typing. The material from the prospective study consisted of cDNA or gDNA derived from T cells, B-cell-depleted T cells, or PBMCs. The samples were drawn from the first 160 participants of the ongoing ImmuneRACE study and from 950 to 1,500 subjects provided by 6 global collaborators.

TCRbeta CDR3 regions were amplified from genomic DNA using the immunoSEQ Assay, a bias-controlled multiplex PCR. For the original study's pipeline: Nucleated cell counts per sample were estimated from amplification of reference gene primers within the assay. To quantify the absolute abundance of each unique TCRbeta CDR3 rearrangement, sequence reads were collapsed and filtered. For each sample, productive Simpson clonality was calculated by taking the square root of Simpson's diversity index across productive rearrangements. Entries here come from immuneACCESS through TCRdb and include only in-frame sequences with V and J called. Some clones fail to appear in such tables; in the studies checked, an unresolved V gene covers under half of the shortfall, and the cause of the remainder is unknown. The D gene and trimming were derived from the DNA, and the V and J assignments and clone size from that table. In all, the sample holds 100,000 to 140,000 clones, and about three quarters of those were seen once. The biggest ten clones account for 4.3% of the sample.

What the study reported, not specific to this receptor: The amount of clinical and demographic metadata varied by source and participant and was provided uncurated.

Comment on this clone: It lacks a known antigen. No much larger clone exists at a distance of one base, and base qualities are not known. The same CDR3 also results from other DNA sequences found in this sample.

Collaborating institutions collected whole blood in K2EDTA tubes following their own protocols. For TCRbeta analysis, collaborator samples were shipped as frozen whole blood, as isolated PBMCs, or as DNA extracted from either sample type. Deletion took 4 bases off V and 4 bases off J, with a span of 11 bases between the germline ends. Measured from the cysteine to the phenylalanine, the CDR3 is 14 residues long. Only the CDR3 portion is preserved as DNA: 42 bases, with reading frame beginning at the first base. As encoded in the germline V gene, CDR1 is SGHNT while CDR2 is YENEEA. The chain is assembled from TRBV11-3 and TRBJ2-1; a tentative D call is TRBD2 (6 bases match). This clonotype was obtained from a man aged 65-85 years with acute or convalescent COVID-19. Sequenced material: peripheral blood. The nucleotide sequence reads TGTGCCAGCAGCTCCTCCGGGACTTACAATGAGCAGTTCTTC. Translated, it gives CASSSSGTYNEQFF.